The next 31 T cell receptor beta chains were all read from a single sample in a study of T cells in tumors after PD-1 blockade. Libraries were prepared by immunoSEQ multiplex PCR; TCRdb keeps only in-frame clonotypes and omits some of them. The table lists roughly 15,000 clones, around 70% of them singletons. The source material was tumor tissue, sampled after anti-PD-1 treatment. These receptor sequences come from a human donor with cutaneous squamous cell carcinoma.

This clone is categorized as large (0.1 to 1%). The chain couples TRBV7-3 to TRBJ2-1, with D possibly TRBD1 on 6 matching bases. There are 15 residues in the CDR3. The germline V gene has CDR1 SGHTA and CDR2 FQGTGA. V was clipped by 5 bases and J by 2 bases, with 13 bases between them. As DNA, the CDR3 is TGTGCCAGCAGCCGCCAGGGGAGCGCCTACAATGAGCAGTTCTTC. Its translation: CASSRQGSAYNEQFF. Together with reference TRBV7-3 and TRBJ2-1, the CDR3 gives the full variable domain: GAGVSQTPSNKVTEKGKYVELRCDPISGHTALYWYRQSLGQGPEFLIYFQGTGAADDSGLPNDRFFAVRPEGSVSTLKIQRTERGDSAVYLCASSRQGSAYNEQFFGPGTRLTVL.

The chain has TRBV11-3 and TRBJ2-5; possible D gene TRBD1, 7 bases. This CDR3 is 15 amino acids long. V was pared by 5 bases and J by 2 bases, with 15 bases between. Germline values: CDR1 SGHNT, CDR2 YENEEA. CDR3 sequence: CASSTRDSGQETQYF. The DNA of the CDR3 is TGTGCCAGCAGCACTCGGGACAGCGGGCAAGAGACCCAGTACTTC.

The chain joins TRBV7-8 to TRBJ1-1, with D possibly matching TRBD1 (5 bases). From germline, CDR1 is SGHVS and CDR2 FQNEAQ. CDR3 length equals 14 residues. Trimming cost V 4 bases and J 4 bases, with 13 bases left between them. The CDR3 loop reads CASSSRRGSTEAFF. In nucleotides, the CDR3 is TGTGCCAGCAGCTCCCGTCGGGGGAGCACTGAAGCTTTCTTT. Full variable domain (missing parts from reference TRBV7-8 and TRBJ1-1): GAGVSQSPRYKVAKRGQDVALRCDPISGHVSLFWYQQALGQGPEFLTYFQNEAQLDKSGLPSDRFFAERPEGSVSTLKIQRTQQEDSAVYLCASSSRRGSTEAFFGQGTRLTVV.

V is TRBV4-2 and J is TRBJ2-5, with 9 nucleotides matching TRBD2. Trimming cost V 1 base and J 5 bases; bases outside gene matches: 11. From germline, CDR1 is LGHNA and CDR2 YNFKEQ. The CDR3 consists of 17 residues. The CDR3 nucleotides are TGTGCCAGCAGCCAAGCTCGGACTAGCGAGAGGAGTGAGACCCAGTACTTC. This encodes CASSQARTSERSETQYF.

The chain links TRBV6-1 to TRBJ1-3; D unclear. This CDR3 is built from 15 residues. V was cut by 1 base and J by 4 bases, with 11 bases left in between. Per germline, CDR1 MNHNS and CDR2 SASEGT. The CDR3 is CASSEGGFTGNTIYF. CDR3 nucleotides: TGTGCCAGCAGTGAAGGGGGTTTCACAGGAAACACCATATATTTT.

The count of this clone is one. The chain recombines TRBV7-8 with TRBJ2-7; TRBD1 is a possible D gene (6 bases). The germline V gene has CDR1 SGHVS and CDR2 FQNEAQ. The CDR3 has 15 residues. V lost 5 bases to trimming and J lost 0 bases, with 14 bases between them. CDR3 coding DNA: TGTGCCAGCAGCCGGTCGGCAGGGGCCTCCTACGAGCAGTACTTC. Encoded protein: CASSRSAGASYEQYF.

This clone was counted between two and nine times. The CDR3 spells CASSSPPGTGGPRAYGYTF. The CDR3 nucleotides read TGTGCCAGCAGCTCCCCCCCCGGGACAGGGGGCCCGAGGGCTTATGGCTACACCTTC. The chain is built from TRBV11-3 and TRBJ1-2, with TRBD1 matching 12 bases. Germline V lookup: CDR1 SGHNT, CDR2 YENEEA. The CDR3 covers 19 residues. V was pared by 4 bases and J by 5 bases, with 17 bases of the junction left unmatched.

This clone came up a few times. The genes are TRBV5-6 and TRBJ2-2; D ambiguous. Trimming took off 5 bases at V and 7 bases at J, with 15 bases between the two ends. This CDR3 contains 14 residues. Per germline, CDR1 SGHDT and CDR2 YYEEEE. The CDR3 DNA reads TGTGCCAGCAGTTTCCGCGCCTTGATCGGGGAGCTGTTTTTT. This translates into CASSFRALIGELFF.

This chain joins TRBV28 and TRBJ1-3, with D possibly TRBD1 on 5 matching bases. Looked up from germline, CDR1 is MDHEN and CDR2 is SYDVKM. The V end lost 2 bases, the J end lost 4 bases, and 18 bases lay between the germline ends. The CDR3 extends over 17 amino acids. The CDR3 loop is CASSLGGAAFRGNTIYF. The CDR3 DNA reads TGTGCCAGCAGTTTAGGTGGGGCGGCCTTCAGGGGAAACACCATATATTTT.

V gene TRBV7-2 combines with J gene TRBJ1-5, with 9 bases fitting TRBD1. The germline gives CDR1 SGHTA, CDR2 FQGNSA. This CDR3 comprises 16 residues. The junction had 8 bases not matched to a gene; V was cut back by 5 bases and J by 3 bases. The CDR3: CASSPRTGDTNQPQHF. CDR3 bases: TGTGCCAGCAGCCCCCGGACAGGGGATACCAATCAGCCCCAGCATTTT.

The chain combines TRBV2 with TRBJ1-6; D is unclear. Trimming removed 6 bases at V and 4 bases at J, with 7 bases between. In germline, CDR1 is SNHLY, CDR2 FYNNEI. The CDR3 has 13 residues. The CDR3 loop reads CASRGGYNSPLHF. The CDR3 nucleotides read TGTGCCAGCAGGGGTGGGTATAATTCACCCCTCCACTTT.

This clone is a singleton in its sample. J is TRBJ2-7 and V is TRBV18; TRBD1 agrees at 9 bases. The CDR3 loop spans 16 amino acids. After removal of 2 bases from V and 3 bases from J, the junction contained 8 bases not matched to a gene. Germline-derived CDR1 and CDR2 are KGHSH and LQKENI. CDR3 in DNA: TGTGCCAGCTCACCATCCGCGGCGGGACAGGGCTACGAGCAGTACTTC. It codes for CASSPSAAGQGYEQYF.

The chain links TRBV30 to TRBJ2-5, with 10 bases identical to TRBD2. J gave up 7 bases and V 4 bases, and 12 bases lay outside the gene matches. This CDR3 region has 15 residues. CDR1 is GTSNPN and CDR2 is SVGIG in the germline V gene (reference sequence). The CDR3: CAWNSGGVVAGTQYF. DNA for the CDR3: TGTGCCTGGAACAGCGGGGGGGTTGTCGCCGGGACCCAGTACTTC.

This clone was observed a single time. Other nucleotide sequences from this sample produce the same CDR3. The CDR3 reads CASTASGAQETQYF. The CDR3 nucleotides read TGTGCCAGCACTGCGTCGGGGGCTCAAGAGACCCAGTACTTC. The chain recombines TRBV2 with TRBJ2-5; D may match TRBD1 or TRBD2 (6 bases each). Trimming left V 7 bases short and J 2 bases short, with 14 bases between. The length of the CDR3 is 14 residues. Germline lookup yields CDR1 SNHLY and CDR2 FYNNEI.

The chain couples TRBV11-2 to TRBJ2-3, with a tentative D call TRBD2 (7 bases). CDR1 SGHAT and CDR2 FQNNGV come from the germline V gene. The CDR3 is 18 residues long. V was trimmed by 4 bases and J by 1 base, leaving 21 bases between them. The CDR3 nucleotides are TGTGCCAGCAGCTCGGGGGAGGGGGTCGCGGGACGCACAGATACGCAGTATTTT. The encoded protein is CASSSGEGVAGRTDTQYF.

J is TRBJ2-1 and V is TRBV24-1; TRBD2 aligns across 7 bases. From germline, CDR1 is KGHDR and CDR2 SFDVKD. The CDR3 has 16 amino acids. V lost 12 bases to trimming and J lost 9 bases; unmatched junction nucleotides: 22. CDR3 sequence (DNA): TGTGCCGCTTCCGGGGAGCGGGGATCCCGGTCAGGTGAGCAGTTCTTC. It codes for CAASGERGSRSGEQFF.

V and J are TRBV2 and TRBJ2-7; D uncertain. Germline V gene lookup returns CDR1 SNHLY and CDR2 FYNNEI. CDR3 length: 13 residues. The V and J ends lost 3 bases and 3 bases respectively, with 9 bases between them. In DNA form, the CDR3 reads TGTGCCAGCAGTGATGTACAGAGCTACGAGCAGTACTTC. Its translation is CASSDVQSYEQYF.

As DNA, the CDR3 is TGTGCCAGCGGTTTAGCGGGGTCGAAGGTAGAGACCCAGTACTTC. Protein sequence: CASGLAGSKVETQYF. The chain uses TRBV2 and TRBJ2-5; 8 nucleotides line up with TRBD2. CDR3 length: 15 residues. Germline CDR1 is SNHLY and CDR2 is FYNNEI. V dropped 8 bases and J dropped 4; count of bases not matched to a gene: 12.

This chain links TRBV6-5 with TRBJ2-3; D possibly matches TRBD1 or TRBD2 (5 bases each). In germline, CDR1 is MNHEY, CDR2 SVGAGI. The CDR3 runs 14 residues. The V end was cut by 6 bases, the J end by 4 bases, with 14 bases between. The CDR3 loop is CASSPVGAADTQYF. The CDR3, as DNA: TGTGCCAGCAGCCCGGTCGGGGCCGCAGATACGCAGTATTTT.

This chain connects TRBV6-5 to TRBJ2-1; 8 bases fit TRBD2. With V trimmed by 8 bases and J by 8 bases, 8 bases remained unmatched. This CDR3 is 13 amino acids long. Germline V gene sequence: CDR1 MNHEY, CDR2 SVGAGI. The CDR3 spells CASVRGGHDEQFF. As DNA, the CDR3 is TGTGCCAGCGTCCGGGGGGGCCATGATGAGCAGTTCTTC.

The genes are TRBV5-6 and TRBJ1-2; D is ambiguous. The CDR3 loop spans 13 amino acids. CDR1 SGHDT and CDR2 YYEEEE come from the germline V gene. Between the trimmed V and J ends, which lost 0 bases and 4 bases, there was a span of 7 bases. CDR3 DNA: TGTGCCAGCAGCTTGGGACGGGCCTATGGCTACACCTTC. This gives the protein CASSLGRAYGYTF.

The V and J genes are TRBV10-3 and TRBJ2-7; TRBD1 is a possible D gene (5 bases). V shed 7 bases and J shed 6 bases, with 16 bases lying between them. Germline-derived CDR1 and CDR2 are ENHRY and SYGVKD. The length of the CDR3 is 13 residues. CDR3 DNA: TGTGCCATCATGGGATTCAGGGCGGCCGAGCAGTACTTC. This translates into CAIMGFRAAEQYF.

This clone appeared a single time. The V call is TRBV6-2 or TRBV6-3, the J call TRBJ2-5, with D uncertain. The germline V gene encodes CDR1 MNHEY and CDR2 SVGEGT. V was cut by 3 bases and J by 3 bases, with 11 bases left in between. The CDR3 sequence is 14 residues long. The CDR3 DNA reads as TGTGCCAGCAGTTATCTGAGACGAGAAGAGACCCAGTACTTC. Protein: CASSYLRREETQYF.

The genes are TRBV28 and TRBJ2-4, with D hard to call. V gave up 2 bases and J gave up 5 bases, with 4 bases separating them. CDR1 and CDR2 (germline): MDHEN, SYDVKM. This CDR3 has 12 residues. The chain's CDR3 is CASSLLENIQYF. In DNA, the CDR3 is TGTGCCAGCAGTTTACTGGAAAACATTCAGTACTTC.

The rearrangement links TRBV5-5 to TRBJ2-7; possibly TRBD2 for D (6 bases). The CDR3 has 15 amino acids. The V end was cut by 7 bases, the J end by 3 bases, with 20 bases between. Germline loops: CDR1 SGHKS, CDR2 YYEKEE (reference sequence). CDR3 residues: CASGEPRGRLYEQYF. The CDR3 bases are TGTGCCAGCGGGGAACCGAGAGGGAGGCTCTACGAGCAGTACTTC.

This chain links TRBV27 with TRBJ2-2; possible D gene TRBD1, 6 bases. Trimming shortened V by 3 bases and J by 2 bases, and 10 bases separated the two germline ends. Looked up from germline, CDR1 is MNHEY and CDR2 is SMNVEV (reference sequence). The CDR3 has 15 residues. CDR3 coding DNA: TGTGCCAGCAGTTTTCTGGGGGCTAACACCGGGGAGCTGTTTTTT. This codes for CASSFLGANTGELFF.

The V gene is TRBV6-1, the J gene TRBJ1-4; D is unresolved. The CDR3 runs to 13 residues. Germline V gene lookup returns CDR1 MNHNS and CDR2 SASEGT. With 1 base removed from V and 11 bases from J, the gap between germline ends came to 11 bases. CDR3 bases: TGTGCCAGCAGTGAAGTGACAACCGGGAAACTGTTTTTT. Translating it yields CASSEVTTGKLFF.

The rearrangement uses TRBV27 and TRBJ2-2; the match to TRBD2 covers 9 bases. Germline CDR1 reads MNHEY; CDR2 reads SMNVEV (reference sequence). Losses at the gene ends were 1 base for V and 4 bases for J; bases not matched to a gene: 4. The CDR3 covers 16 residues. CDR3 sequence: CASSLWAGGITGELFF. The CDR3 nucleotides read TGTGCCAGCAGTTTATGGGCGGGAGGGATCACCGGGGAGCTGTTTTTT.

The rearrangement links TRBV11-3 to TRBJ1-1, with D maybe TRBD1 (5 bases). There are 15 residues in the CDR3. The ends were cut back, 2 bases at V and 3 bases at J, with 13 bases in the middle. CDR1 and CDR2 (germline): SGHNT, YENEEA. The CDR3 DNA sequence: TGTGCCAGCAGCTTAAGGGCGGGGGGTGACACTGAAGCTTTCTTT. Its translation is CASSLRAGGDTEAFF.

J is TRBJ2-7 and V is TRBV5-4; the D gene is possibly TRBD2 (6 bases). This CDR3 is 17 amino acids long. In germline, CDR1 is SGHNT, CDR2 YYREEE (reference sequence). Deletions cut 9 bases from V and 3 bases from J, with 28 bases between. CDR3 residues: CATPTDTSSTIRYEQYF. The CDR3 coding sequence is TGTGCCACCCCAACCGATACTAGCTCTACTATCCGCTACGAGCAGTACTTC.

V usage is TRBV9 and J usage is TRBJ2-5, with D perhaps TRBD1 (6 bases). From germline, CDR1 is SGDLS and CDR2 YYNGEE. This CDR3 spans 15 amino acids. Trimming took 3 bases from V and 2 from J, leaving 14 bases between them. The CDR3 sequence: CASSAKPTGQETQYF. As DNA, the CDR3 is TGTGCCAGCAGCGCCAAACCGACAGGACAAGAGACCCAGTACTTC. The variable domain in full, completed from reference TRBV9 and TRBJ2-5, reads DSGVTQTPKHLITATGQRVTLRCSPRSGDLSVYWYQQSLDQGLQFLIQYYNGEERAKGNILERFSAQQFPDLHSELNLSSLELGDSALYFCASSAKPTGQETQYFGPGTRLLVL.